This entry is about one T cell receptor beta chain. Its matching antigen is unknown. Per donor, one heparinised blood draw averaged approximately 110 mL. This sample is drawn from a study of beta chain features in type 1 diabetes. The study's findings and limits: Type 1 diabetes patients had TCRB CDR3s that were shorter (moderately but significantly so) in all four CD4+ subsets. Within the patient group, naive, central memory and Treg TCRB repertoires appeared more similar to each other than within healthy donors.

Per germline, CDR1 GTSNPN and CDR2 SVGIG (reference sequence). The CDR3 sequence is 14 residues long. V was clipped by 0 bases and J by 5 bases, with 12 bases between them. Expressed TCRB transcripts got sequenced, as all isolated RNA was reverse transcribed. Libraries were prepared by immunoSEQ multiplex PCR; TCRdb keeps only in-frame clonotypes and omits some of them. The table includes more than 150,000 clones, approximately 9.9% detected once. This chain joins TRBV30 and TRBJ2-3; D is unclear. The source material was central memory CD4+ T cells from blood. The TCR was taken from a woman under 30 in good health. CDR3 sequence reads: CAWSVPLNVDTQYF. The CDR3 nucleotides read TGTGCCTGGAGTGTACCCCTAAACGTAGATACGCAGTATTTT. The full variable domain, its missing parts supplied by reference TRBV30 and TRBJ2-3, is SQTIHQWPATLVQPVGSPLSLECTVEGTSNPNLYWYRQAAGRGLQLLFYSVGIGQISSEVPQNLSASRPQDRQFILSSKKLLLSDSGFYLCAWSVPLNVDTQYFGPGTRLTVL.